What follows are 25 T cell receptor beta chains derived from one specimen sequenced in a study of blood T cells in healthy people across ages. A sample-barcoded 5' primer and a J-beta primer mix were used in a second PCR of roughly 7 to 12 cycles. TCRdb itself ran the 5' RACE reads through MiXCR, one entry per CDR3 protein. The sample includes over 550,000 distinct CDR3 sequences, approximately 30% of them seen just once. Sequences were obtained from blood. These receptors were obtained from a woman older than 75 in good health.

The chain carries TRBV28 and TRBJ1-5; a possible D gene is TRBD1 (6 bases). The CDR3 contains 15 residues. The V end lost 7 bases, the J end lost 4 bases, and 17 bases lay between the germline ends. Germline V lookup: CDR1 MDHEN, CDR2 SYDVKM. The CDR3 region is CASTLQGPPNQPQHF. The CDR3 region has the DNA TGTGCCAGCACTCTACAGGGTCCGCCTAATCAGCCCCAGCATTTT.

There are many counts of this clonotype. This chain connects TRBV3-1 to TRBJ2-3; 11 bases align to TRBD2. V dropped 8 bases and J dropped 1; count of bases not matched to a gene: 2. Looked up from germline, CDR1 is LGHDT and CDR2 is YNNKEL (reference sequence). The CDR3 extends over 14 amino acids. The CDR3 spells CASRGLAGTDTQYF. The DNA for the CDR3 is TGTGCCAGCCGGGGACTAGCGGGCACAGATACGCAGTATTTT.

As to this clonotype: It may be a read error: a sequence one base away is much more abundant. The missing conserved phenylalanine or tryptophan at the end of this CDR3 makes a read error likely. The J gene is TRBJ2-5, the V gene TRBV20-1, with D perhaps being TRBD1 or TRBD2 (5 bases each). V dropped 4 bases and J dropped 4 bases, with 10 bases sitting between them. This CDR3 has 12 residues. Germline V lookup: CDR1 DFQATT, CDR2 SNEGSKA (reference sequence). CDR3 bases: TGCAGTGCTATGAGGGGCGGAGAGACCCAGTACTCC. As protein: CSAMRGGETQYS.

This clonotype came up many times. This may be a read error: a much more frequent sequence differs by one nucleotide. The chain joins TRBV7-2 to TRBJ2-7, with 14 nucleotides matching TRBD2. With 5 bases clipped from V and 6 bases from J, the junction kept 6 bases outside the gene matches. Per the germline V gene, CDR1 is SGHTA and CDR2 is FQGNSA. The CDR3 contains 15 residues. CDR3 protein: CASSARGTSGGEQYF. CDR3 nucleotides: TGTGCCAGCAGCGCGAGGGGGACTAGCGGGGGCGAGCAGTACTTC. Drawing the rest from reference TRBV7-2 and TRBJ2-7, the complete variable domain is GAGVSQSPSNKVTEKGKDVELRCDPISGHTALYWYRQSLGQGLEFLIYFQGNSAPDKSGLPSDRFSAERTGGSVSTLTIQRTQQEDSAVYLCASSARGTSGGEQYFGPGTRLTVT.

The chain has TRBV20-1 and TRBJ2-1, with unresolved D. Per the germline V gene, CDR1 is DFQATT and CDR2 is SNEGSKA (reference sequence). Trimming cost V 0 bases and J 2 bases, with 14 bases left between them. CDR3 length: 16 amino acids. In DNA, the CDR3 is TGCAGTGCTAGAGATACCGAGTCATGGACCTACAATGAGCAGTTCTTC. Translated: CSARDTESWTYNEQFF.

This clonotype occurred many times. For the CDR3, the DNA is TGTGCCAGCAGCCCGAGCGGGGGTCCCACAGATACGCAGTATTTT. It yields the protein CASSPSGGPTDTQYF. The V call is TRBV27, the J call TRBJ2-3, with 8 nucleotides matching TRBD2. The CDR3 consists of 15 residues. Per germline, CDR1 MNHEY and CDR2 SMNVEV (reference sequence). V was pared by 6 bases and J by 2 bases, with 7 bases of the junction left unmatched.

Ten or more counts support this clonotype. The rearrangement links TRBV9 to TRBJ2-1, with TRBD1 matching over 10 bases. With 7 bases clipped from V and 7 bases from J, the junction kept 8 bases outside the gene matches. CDR1 SGDLS and CDR2 YYNGEE come from the germline V gene. The CDR3 runs 14 residues. CDR3 protein: CASGPGQGMNEQFF. The DNA of the CDR3 is TGTGCCAGCGGACCGGGACAGGGGATGAATGAGCAGTTCTTC.

This clonotype appeared a few times. A much larger clone differs by one base, so this may be a read error. The genes are TRBV6-5 and TRBJ1-2; 8 nucleotides line up with TRBD1. The germline CDR1 and CDR2 sequences are MNHEY and SVGAGI. There are 15 residues in the CDR3. The DNA for the CDR3 is TGTACCAGCAGTTACCATATAGGACAGGGCTATGGCTACACCTTC. Amino acids: CTSSYHIGQGYGYTF.

The table lists this clonotype with a few counts. The chain combines TRBV20-1 with TRBJ2-1; D may be TRBD1 or TRBD2 (6 bases each). The V end was cut by 5 bases, the J end by 6 bases, with 23 bases between. Germline CDR1 is DFQATT and CDR2 is SNEGSKA (reference sequence). This CDR3 has 16 amino acids. The CDR3 DNA is TGCAGTGCTGAGGAGATCCGGAGGAGGGGGGCCAATGAGCAGTTCTTC. The encoded protein is CSAEEIRRRGANEQFF.

The chain recombines TRBV3-1 with TRBJ1-1; tentative D call: TRBD1 (5 bases). This CDR3 comprises 16 residues. The germline CDR1 and CDR2 sequences are LGHDT and YNNKEL (reference sequence). V lost 0 bases, J lost 0 bases, and 11 bases lay in between. This CDR3 reads CASSQDDRFMNTEAFF. CDR3 in DNA: TGTGCCAGCAGCCAAGACGACAGATTCATGAACACTGAAGCTTTCTTT. The full variable domain, rest sourced from reference TRBV3-1 and TRBJ1-1, is DTAVSQTPKYLVTQMGNDKSIKCEQNLGHDTMYWYKQDSKKFLKIMFSYNNKELIINETVPNRFSPKSPDKAHLNLHINSLELGDSAVYFCASSQDDRFMNTEAFFGQGTRLTVV.

To note about this clonotype: A much larger clone is a single base away; this may be a read error. The chain is built from TRBV4-2 and TRBJ2-7, with D perhaps TRBD2 (6 bases). The CDR3 contains 15 residues. CDR1 is LGHNA and CDR2 is YNFKEQ in the germline V gene. For the CDR3, the DNA is TGTGCCGGCAGCCAAGGAGGGCTAGGCTCCTACGAGCAGTACTTC. Translation gives CAGSQGGLGSYEQYF.

At least ten counts were recorded for this clonotype. The V and J genes are TRBV20-1 and TRBJ2-5; D is uncertain. Trimming took off 2 bases at V and 5 bases at J, with 9 bases between the two ends. Germline V CDR1 and CDR2: DFQATT, SNEGSKA (reference sequence). The CDR3 is 12 residues long. CDR3 sequence reads: CSARPSAETQYF. Written as DNA, the CDR3 is TGCAGTGCTAGACCCAGCGCCGAGACCCAGTACTTC.

The V gene is TRBV4-3, the J gene TRBJ2-1; a possible D gene is TRBD2 (6 bases). Between the trimmed V and J ends, which lost 0 bases and 13 bases, there was a span of 19 bases. This CDR3 has 15 amino acids. CDR1 is LGHNA, CDR2 YSLEER, per germline. DNA of the CDR3: TGCGCCAGCAGCCAAGAGCGGGGCTTGAAAGGGGCCCAGTTCTTC. Its translation: CASSQERGLKGAQFF.

In its sample, this clonotype was seen many times. V and J are TRBV30 and TRBJ2-1, with 8 nucleotides matching TRBD1. Germline V gives CDR1 GTSNPN, CDR2 SVGIG (reference sequence). The CDR3 length is 13 residues. V was clipped by 3 bases and J by 9 bases; unmatched bases: 7. CDR3 sequence reads: CAWSQGQGGEQFF. The CDR3 nucleotides read TGTGCCTGGAGCCAAGGACAGGGAGGTGAGCAGTTCTTC.

In the case of this clonotype: This may come from a read error, since a much larger clone is one base off. The chain recombines TRBV7-2 with TRBJ1-2; D not certain. CDR3 length: 12 amino acids. The germline CDR1 and CDR2 sequences are SGHTA and FQGNSA. CDR3 residues: CANSLDASGYTF. The CDR3, as DNA: TGTGCCAACAGCTTGGACGCAAGCGGCTACACCTTC.

The chain couples TRBV5-6 to TRBJ1-2; D is uncertain. This CDR3 is 14 amino acids long. V lost 6 bases and J 8 bases, leaving 20 bases between the germline ends. Germline loops: CDR1 SGHDT, CDR2 YYEEEE. Here the CDR3 DNA reads TGTGCCAGCAACAAAGAATCGGGCCTCATGGGCTACACCTTC. It codes for CASNKESGLMGYTF.

This clonotype occurred a few times. The chain links TRBV4-1 to TRBJ1-1, with D possibly TRBD1 on 5 matching bases. The CDR3 is 15 amino acids. Trimming shortened V by 1 base and J by 5 bases, and 14 bases separated the two germline ends. Per germline, CDR1 MGHRA and CDR2 YSYEKL. CDR3: CASSQVWAGRTEAFF. The CDR3 nucleotides are TGCGCCAGCAGCCAAGTTTGGGCAGGGAGGACTGAAGCTTTCTTT.

This clonotype has more than one count but fewer than ten. The chain combines TRBV29-1 with TRBJ1-3; D is unresolved. The CDR3 totals 14 residues. V gave up 4 bases and J gave up 0 bases, with 10 bases separating them. Germline values: CDR1 SQVTM, CDR2 ANQGSEA. CDR3 in DNA: TGCAGCGTTGCCGTCGGATCCTCTGGAAACACCATATATTTT. Protein product: CSVAVGSSGNTIYF.

Notes on this clonotype: Since the CDR3 does not end with the conserved phenylalanine or tryptophan, this likely comes from a read error. The chain employs TRBV11-2 and TRBJ1-1, with D possibly being TRBD1 (6 bases). This CDR3 spans 15 amino acids. Germline assignment: CDR1 SGHAT and CDR2 FQNNGV. Trimming took 2 bases from V and 1 from J, leaving 11 bases between them. The CDR3 spells CASSLIGGANTEAFV. The CDR3 nucleotides are TGTGCCAGCAGCTTAATAGGGGGGGCGAACACTGAAGCTTTCGTT.

This clonotype appeared many times. The chain has TRBV28 and TRBJ1-5; 8 bases fit TRBD1. The CDR3 totals 15 residues. V shed 4 bases and J 6 bases; nucleotides not matched to a gene: 8. Germline CDR1 and CDR2: MDHEN and SYDVKM. The CDR3 region has the DNA TGTGCCAGCAGTTACAGGGGGTCTCACAGTCAGCCCCAGCATTTT. Translation: CASSYRGSHSQPQHF.

This clonotype was counted only a few times. The gene calls are TRBV15 and TRBJ2-2; maybe TRBD1 (6 bases). Trimming shortened V by 3 bases and J by 4 bases, and 12 bases separated the two germline ends. Germline CDR1 LNHNV, CDR2 YYDKDF (reference sequence). CDR3 length equals 15 residues. The CDR3 DNA is TGTGCCACCAGCAGTAACAGGGTTTTCACCGGGGAGCTGTTTTTT. Encoded protein: CATSSNRVFTGELFF.

The CDR3 sequence: CSSSGLMISYGQYV. In DNA, the CDR3 is TGCAGCTCCTCTGGGCTTATGATCTCCTACGGGCAGTACGTC. This chain links TRBV20-1 with TRBJ2-7; D not resolved. CDR1 DFQATT and CDR2 SNEGSKA come from the germline V gene (reference sequence). The CDR3 loop spans 14 amino acids.

On this clonotype: A much larger clone lies one base from this, so it may be a read error. The chain couples TRBV3-1 to TRBJ2-7; the D is unclear. The germline V gene encodes CDR1 LGHDT and CDR2 YNNKEL (reference sequence). This CDR3 is built from 14 residues. CDR3 nucleotides: TGTGCCAACAGCTCAGACCTCAGCTCCTACGAGCAGTACTTC. Translated: CANSSDLSSYEQYF.

As for this clonotype: Possible read error: a much larger clone is one base away. The chain is built from TRBV19 and TRBJ2-5, with 7 nucleotides matching TRBD1. The end of the DNA is better explained by TRBJ2-7, so the J call may be wrong. Per germline, CDR1 LNHDA and CDR2 SQIVND (reference sequence). The CDR3 loop spans 15 amino acids. This CDR3 is CASSIGTTGWYEQYF. The CDR3 DNA reads TGTGCCAGTAGTATTGGGACGACAGGGTGGTACGAGCAGTACTTC.

This clonotype was observed a few times. The chain has TRBV3-1 and TRBJ1-2; 9 bases are a match to TRBD1. CDR3 length: 16 amino acids. Germline values: CDR1 LGHDT, CDR2 YNNKEL (reference sequence). J lost 4 bases, V lost 3 bases, and 9 bases had no gene match. The CDR3 is CASSQVSGQGFYGYTF. CDR3 DNA sequence: TGTGCCAGCAGCCAGGTCTCGGGACAGGGTTTCTATGGCTACACCTTC.